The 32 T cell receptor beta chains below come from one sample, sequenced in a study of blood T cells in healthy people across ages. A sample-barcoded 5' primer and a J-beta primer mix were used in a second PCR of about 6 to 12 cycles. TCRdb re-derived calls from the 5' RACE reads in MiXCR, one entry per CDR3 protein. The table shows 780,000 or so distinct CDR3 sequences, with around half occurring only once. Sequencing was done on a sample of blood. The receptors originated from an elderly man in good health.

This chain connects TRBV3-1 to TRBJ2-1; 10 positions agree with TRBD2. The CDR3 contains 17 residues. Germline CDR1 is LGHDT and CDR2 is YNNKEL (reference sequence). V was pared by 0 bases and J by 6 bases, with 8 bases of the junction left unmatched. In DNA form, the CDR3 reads TGTGCCAGCAGCCAAGAATGGCGTCTAGCGGGAGCCAATGAGCAGTTCTTC. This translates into CASSQEWRLAGANEQFF.

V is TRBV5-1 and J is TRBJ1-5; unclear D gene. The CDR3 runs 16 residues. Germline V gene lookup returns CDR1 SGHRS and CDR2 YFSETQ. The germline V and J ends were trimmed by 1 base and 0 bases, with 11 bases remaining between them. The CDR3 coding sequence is TGCGCCAGCAGCTTGCCGTCAGCATATAGCAATCAGCCCCAGCATTTT. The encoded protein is CASSLPSAYSNQPQHF.

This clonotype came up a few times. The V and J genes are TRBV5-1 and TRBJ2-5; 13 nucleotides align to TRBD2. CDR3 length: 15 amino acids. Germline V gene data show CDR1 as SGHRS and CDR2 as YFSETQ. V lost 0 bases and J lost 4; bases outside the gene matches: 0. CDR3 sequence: CASSLGTSGGETQYF. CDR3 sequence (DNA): TGCGCCAGCAGCTTGGGGACTAGCGGGGGAGAGACCCAGTACTTC.

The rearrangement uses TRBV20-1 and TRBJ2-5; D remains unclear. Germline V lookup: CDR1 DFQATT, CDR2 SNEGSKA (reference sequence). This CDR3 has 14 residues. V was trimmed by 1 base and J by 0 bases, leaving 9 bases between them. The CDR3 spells CSARGALYQETQYF. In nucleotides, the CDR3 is TGCAGTGCTAGAGGGGCCCTGTACCAAGAGACCCAGTACTTC.

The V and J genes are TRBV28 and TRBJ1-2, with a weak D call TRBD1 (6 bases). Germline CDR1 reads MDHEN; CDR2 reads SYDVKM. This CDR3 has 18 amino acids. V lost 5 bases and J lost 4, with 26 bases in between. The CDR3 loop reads CASSRVGQRGASFYGYTF. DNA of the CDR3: TGTGCCAGCAGTCGGGTCGGACAGCGCGGCGCCTCTTTCTATGGCTACACCTTC.

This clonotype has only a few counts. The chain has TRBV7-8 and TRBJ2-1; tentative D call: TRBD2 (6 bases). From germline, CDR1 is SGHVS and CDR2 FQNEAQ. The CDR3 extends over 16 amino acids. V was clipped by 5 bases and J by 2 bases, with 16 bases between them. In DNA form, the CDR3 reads TGTGCCAGCAGCGGGGGAGGAGGGAGGCCCTACAATGAGCAGTTCTTC. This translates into CASSGGGGRPYNEQFF.

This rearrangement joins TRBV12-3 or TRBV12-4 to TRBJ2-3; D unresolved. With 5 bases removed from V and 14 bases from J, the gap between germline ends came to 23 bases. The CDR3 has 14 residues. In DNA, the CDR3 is TGTGCCAGCAGTGTCGGCGGAGCCCTACGATACGCGTATTTT. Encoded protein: CASSVGGALRYAYF.

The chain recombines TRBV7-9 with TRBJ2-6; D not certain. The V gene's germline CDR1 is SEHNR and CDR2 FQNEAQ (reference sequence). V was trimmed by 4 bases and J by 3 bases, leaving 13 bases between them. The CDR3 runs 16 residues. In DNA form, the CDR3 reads TGTGCCAGCAGCTCGCCGGTTGGGGTTGGGGCCAACGTCCTGACTTTC. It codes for CASSSPVGVGANVLTF.

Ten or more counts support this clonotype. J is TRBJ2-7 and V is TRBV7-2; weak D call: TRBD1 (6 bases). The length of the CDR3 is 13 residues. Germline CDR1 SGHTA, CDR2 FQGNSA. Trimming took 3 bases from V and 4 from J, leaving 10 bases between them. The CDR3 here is CASSLGAGYEQYF. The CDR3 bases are TGTGCCAGCAGCTTGGGGGCAGGGTACGAGCAGTACTTC.

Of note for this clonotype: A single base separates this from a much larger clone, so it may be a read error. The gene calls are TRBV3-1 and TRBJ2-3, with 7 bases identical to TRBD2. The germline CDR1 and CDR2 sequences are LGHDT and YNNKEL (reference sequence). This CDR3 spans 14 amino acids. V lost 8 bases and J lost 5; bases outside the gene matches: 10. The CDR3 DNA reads TGTGCCAGCTCCCCAGGCGGGAGTGGAGATACGCAGTATTTT. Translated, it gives CASSPGGSGDTQYF.

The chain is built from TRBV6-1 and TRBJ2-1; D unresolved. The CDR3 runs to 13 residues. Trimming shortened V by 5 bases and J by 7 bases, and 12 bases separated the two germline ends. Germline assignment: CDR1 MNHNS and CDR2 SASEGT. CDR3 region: CASSWATTNEQFF. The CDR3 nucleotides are TGTGCCAGCAGTTGGGCTACCACGAATGAGCAGTTCTTC.

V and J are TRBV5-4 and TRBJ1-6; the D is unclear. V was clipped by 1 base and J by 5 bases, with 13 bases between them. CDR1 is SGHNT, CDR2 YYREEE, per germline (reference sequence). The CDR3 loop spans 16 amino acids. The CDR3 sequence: CASSLLGSPDNSPLHF. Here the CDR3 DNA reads TGTGCCAGCAGCTTGTTGGGCAGCCCAGATAATTCACCCCTCCACTTT.

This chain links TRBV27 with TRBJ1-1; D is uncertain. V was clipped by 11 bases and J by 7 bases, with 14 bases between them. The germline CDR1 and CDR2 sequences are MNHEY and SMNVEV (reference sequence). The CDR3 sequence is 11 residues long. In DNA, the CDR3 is TGTGCCTCCGGTAGAGGGCTTGAAGCTTTCTTT. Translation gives CASGRGLEAFF.

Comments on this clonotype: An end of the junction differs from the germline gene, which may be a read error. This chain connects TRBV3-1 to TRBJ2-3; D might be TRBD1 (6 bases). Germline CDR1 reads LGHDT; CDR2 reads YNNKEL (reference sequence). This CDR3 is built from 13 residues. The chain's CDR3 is CASTPPGADTQYF. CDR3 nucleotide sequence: TGTGCCAGCACTCCCCCAGGGGCAGATACGCAGTATTTC.

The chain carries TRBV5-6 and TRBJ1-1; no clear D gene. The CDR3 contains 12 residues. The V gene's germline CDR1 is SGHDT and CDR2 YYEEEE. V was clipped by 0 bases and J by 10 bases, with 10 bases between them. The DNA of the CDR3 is TGTGCCAGCAGCTTGGCCAAGGTGGGAGCTTTCTTT. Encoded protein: CASSLAKVGAFF. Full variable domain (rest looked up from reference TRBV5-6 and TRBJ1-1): DAGVTQSPTHLIKTRGQQVTLRCSPKSGHDTVSWYQQALGQGPQFIFQYYEEEERQRGNFPDRFSGHQFPNYSSELNVNALLLGDSALYLCASSLAKVGAFFGQGTRLTVV.

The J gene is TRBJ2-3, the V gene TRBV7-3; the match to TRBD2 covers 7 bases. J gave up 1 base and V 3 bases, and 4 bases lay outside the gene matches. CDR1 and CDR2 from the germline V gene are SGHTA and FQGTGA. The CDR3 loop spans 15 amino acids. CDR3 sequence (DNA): TGTGCCAGCAGCTTCAGGGAGGGCGGCACAGATACGCAGTATTTT. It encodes CASSFREGGTDTQYF. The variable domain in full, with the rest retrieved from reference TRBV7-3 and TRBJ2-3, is GAGVSQTPSNKVTEKGKYVELRCDPISGHTALYWYRQSLGQGPEFLIYFQGTGAADDSGLPNDRFFAVRPEGSVSTLKIQRTERGDSAVYLCASSFREGGTDTQYFGPGTRLTVL.

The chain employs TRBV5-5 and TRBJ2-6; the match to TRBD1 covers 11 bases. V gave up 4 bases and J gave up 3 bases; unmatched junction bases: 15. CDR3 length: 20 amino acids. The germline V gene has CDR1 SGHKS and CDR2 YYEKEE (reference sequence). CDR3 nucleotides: TGTGCCAGCAGCCCGGCGGTGGGGACAGGGGGATCTCGTGGGGCCAACGTCCTGACTTTC. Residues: CASSPAVGTGGSRGANVLTF.

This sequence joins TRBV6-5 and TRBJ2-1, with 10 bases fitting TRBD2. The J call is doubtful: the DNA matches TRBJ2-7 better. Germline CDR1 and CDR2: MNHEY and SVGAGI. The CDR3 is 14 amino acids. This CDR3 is CASKGASGSREQYF. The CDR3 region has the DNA TGTGCCAGCAAGGGGGCTAGCGGGAGTCGGGAGCAGTACTTC.

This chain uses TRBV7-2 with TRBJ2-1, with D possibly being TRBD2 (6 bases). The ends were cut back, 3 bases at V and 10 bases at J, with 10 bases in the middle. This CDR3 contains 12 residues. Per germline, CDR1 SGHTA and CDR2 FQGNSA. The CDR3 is CASSLDYREQFF. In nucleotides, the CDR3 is TGTGCCAGCAGCTTGGACTACCGGGAGCAGTTCTTC.

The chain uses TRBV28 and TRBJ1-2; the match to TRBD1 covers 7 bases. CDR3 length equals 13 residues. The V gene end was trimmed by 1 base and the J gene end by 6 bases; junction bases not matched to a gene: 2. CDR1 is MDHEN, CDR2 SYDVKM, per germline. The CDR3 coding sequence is TGTGCCAGCAGTTTATTCAGGGGGGATGGCTACACCTTC. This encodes CASSLFRGDGYTF.

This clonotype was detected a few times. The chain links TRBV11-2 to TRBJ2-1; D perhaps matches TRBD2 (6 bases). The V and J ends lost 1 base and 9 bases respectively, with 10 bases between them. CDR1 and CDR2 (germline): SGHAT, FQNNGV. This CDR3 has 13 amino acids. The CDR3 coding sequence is TGTGCCAGCAGCTTAGTGGTGGGACTTGAGCAGTTCTTC. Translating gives CASSLVVGLEQFF.

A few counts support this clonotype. CDR3 nucleotide sequence: TGCAGCGTTGAGCAACTAGCGGGAGTGCACAGATACGCGTATTTT. Translation: CSVEQLAGVHRYAYF. The V call is TRBV29-1, the J call TRBJ2-3, with 11 nucleotides matching TRBD2. CDR1 is SQVTM, CDR2 ANQGSEA, per germline. The CDR3 spans 15 residues. With V trimmed by 3 bases and J by 14 bases, 16 bases remained unmatched.

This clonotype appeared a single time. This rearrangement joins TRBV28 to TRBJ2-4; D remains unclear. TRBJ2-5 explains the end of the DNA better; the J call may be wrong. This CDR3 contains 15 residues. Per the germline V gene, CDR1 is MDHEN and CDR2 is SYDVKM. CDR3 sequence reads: CASSPGRMYQETQYF. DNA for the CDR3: TGTGCCAGCAGTCCCGGACGGATGTACCAAGAGACCCAGTACTTC.

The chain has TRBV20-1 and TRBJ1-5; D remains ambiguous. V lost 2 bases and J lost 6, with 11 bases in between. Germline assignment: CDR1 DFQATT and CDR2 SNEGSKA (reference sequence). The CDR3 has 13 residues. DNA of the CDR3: TGCAGTGCTAGACGGATGGAGGGTCAGCCCCAGCATTTT. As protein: CSARRMEGQPQHF.

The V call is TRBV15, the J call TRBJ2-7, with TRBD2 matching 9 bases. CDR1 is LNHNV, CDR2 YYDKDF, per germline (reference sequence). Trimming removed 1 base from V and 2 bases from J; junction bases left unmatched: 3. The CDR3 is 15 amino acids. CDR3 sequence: CATSRVAGATYEQYF. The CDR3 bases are TGTGCCACCAGCAGAGTAGCGGGAGCAACCTACGAGCAGTACTTC. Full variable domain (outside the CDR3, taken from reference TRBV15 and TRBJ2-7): DAMVIQNPRYQVTQFGKPVTLSCSQTLNHNVMYWYQQKSSQAPKLLFHYYDKDFNNEADTPDNFQSRRPNTSFCFLDIRSPGLGDTAMYLCATSRVAGATYEQYFGPGTRLTVT.

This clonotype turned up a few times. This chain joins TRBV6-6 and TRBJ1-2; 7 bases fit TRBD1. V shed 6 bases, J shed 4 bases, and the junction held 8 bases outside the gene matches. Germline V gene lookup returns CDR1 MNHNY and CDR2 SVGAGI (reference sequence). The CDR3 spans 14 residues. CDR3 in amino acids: CASSSRQGLYGYTF. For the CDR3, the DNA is TGTGCCAGCAGCTCAAGACAGGGCCTCTATGGCTACACCTTC.

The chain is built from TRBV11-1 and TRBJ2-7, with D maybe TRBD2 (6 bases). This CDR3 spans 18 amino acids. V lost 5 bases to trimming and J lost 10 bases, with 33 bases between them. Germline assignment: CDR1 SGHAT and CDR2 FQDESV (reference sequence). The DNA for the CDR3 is TGTGCCAGCAGCCAGGACCCATACTCCGGAGGGGAAAGTGGTACCCAGTACTTC. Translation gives CASSQDPYSGGESGTQYF.

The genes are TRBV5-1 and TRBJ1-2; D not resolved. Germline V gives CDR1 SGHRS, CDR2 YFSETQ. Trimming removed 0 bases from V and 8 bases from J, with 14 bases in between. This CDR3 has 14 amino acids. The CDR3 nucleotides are TGCGCCAGCAGCTTGGGGCAGACCTCGGGGGGCTACACCTTC. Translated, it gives CASSLGQTSGGYTF.

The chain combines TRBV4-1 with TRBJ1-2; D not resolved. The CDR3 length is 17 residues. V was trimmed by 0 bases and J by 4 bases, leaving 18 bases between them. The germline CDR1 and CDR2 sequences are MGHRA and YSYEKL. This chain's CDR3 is CASSQDLAGYGIYGYTF. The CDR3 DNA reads TGCGCCAGCAGCCAAGATCTGGCGGGATATGGGATCTATGGCTACACCTTC.

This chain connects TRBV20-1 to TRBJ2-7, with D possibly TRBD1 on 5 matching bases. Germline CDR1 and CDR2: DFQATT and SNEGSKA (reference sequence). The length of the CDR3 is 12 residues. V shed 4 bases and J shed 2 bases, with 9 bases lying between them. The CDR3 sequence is CSAKMDTYEQYF. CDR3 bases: TGCAGTGCTAAGATGGACACCTACGAGCAGTACTTC.

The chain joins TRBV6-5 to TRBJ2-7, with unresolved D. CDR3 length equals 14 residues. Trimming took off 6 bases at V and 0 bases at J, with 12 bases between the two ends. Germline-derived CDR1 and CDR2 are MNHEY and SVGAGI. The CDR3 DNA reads TGTGCCAGCAGGCAGGACGGTACCTCCTACGAGCAGTACTTC. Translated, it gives CASRQDGTSYEQYF.

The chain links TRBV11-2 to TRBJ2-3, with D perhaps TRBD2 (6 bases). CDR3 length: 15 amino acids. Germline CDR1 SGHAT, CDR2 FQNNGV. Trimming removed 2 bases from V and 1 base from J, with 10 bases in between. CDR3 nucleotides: TGTGCCAGCAGCTTATGGCCGGGGGGCACAGATACGCAGTATTTT. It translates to CASSLWPGGTDTQYF. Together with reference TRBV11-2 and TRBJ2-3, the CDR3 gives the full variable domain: EAGVAQSPRYKIIEKRQSVAFWCNPISGHATLYWYQQILGQGPKLLIQFQNNGVVDDSQLPKDRFSAERLKGVDSTLKIQPAKLEDSAVYLCASSLWPGGTDTQYFGPGTRLTVL.